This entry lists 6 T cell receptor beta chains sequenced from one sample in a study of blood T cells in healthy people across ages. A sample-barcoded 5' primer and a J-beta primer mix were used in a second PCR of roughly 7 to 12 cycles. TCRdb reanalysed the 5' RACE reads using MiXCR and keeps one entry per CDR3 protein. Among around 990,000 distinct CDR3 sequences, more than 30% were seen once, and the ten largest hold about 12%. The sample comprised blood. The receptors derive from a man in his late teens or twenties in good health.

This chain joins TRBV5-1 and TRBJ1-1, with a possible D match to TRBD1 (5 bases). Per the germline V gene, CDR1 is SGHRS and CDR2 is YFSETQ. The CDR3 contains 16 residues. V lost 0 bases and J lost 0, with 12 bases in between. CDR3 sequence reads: CASSLEGRVMNTEAFF. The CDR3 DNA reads TGCGCCAGCAGCTTGGAGGGCAGGGTGATGAACACTGAAGCTTTCTTT.

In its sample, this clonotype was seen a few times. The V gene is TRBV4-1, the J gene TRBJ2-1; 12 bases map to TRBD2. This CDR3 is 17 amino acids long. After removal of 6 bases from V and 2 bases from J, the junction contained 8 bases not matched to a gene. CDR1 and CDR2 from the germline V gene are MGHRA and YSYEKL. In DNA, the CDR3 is TGCGCCAGCAGACCCGGACTAGCGGGGCTTACCTACAATGAGCAGTTCTTC. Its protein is CASRPGLAGLTYNEQFF.

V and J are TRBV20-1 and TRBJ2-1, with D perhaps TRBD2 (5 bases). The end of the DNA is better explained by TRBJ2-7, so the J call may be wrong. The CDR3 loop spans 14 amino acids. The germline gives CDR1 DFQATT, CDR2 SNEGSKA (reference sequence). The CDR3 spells CSARVSDSYNEQYF. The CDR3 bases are TGCAGTGCTAGAGTTAGCGACTCCTACAATGAGCAGTACTTC.

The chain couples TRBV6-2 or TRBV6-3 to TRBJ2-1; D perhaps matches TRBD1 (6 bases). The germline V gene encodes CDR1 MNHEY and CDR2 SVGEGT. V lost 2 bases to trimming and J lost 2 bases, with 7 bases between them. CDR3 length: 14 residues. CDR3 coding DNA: TGTGCCAGCAGTTACCGACAGGCCTACAATGAGCAGTTCTTC. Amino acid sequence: CASSYRQAYNEQFF.

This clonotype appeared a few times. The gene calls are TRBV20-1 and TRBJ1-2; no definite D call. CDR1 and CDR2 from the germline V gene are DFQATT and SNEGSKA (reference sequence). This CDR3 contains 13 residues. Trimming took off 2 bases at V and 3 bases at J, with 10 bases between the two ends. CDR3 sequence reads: CSARRVLDYGYTF. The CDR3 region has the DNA TGCAGTGCTAGAAGGGTTCTCGACTATGGCTACACCTTC.

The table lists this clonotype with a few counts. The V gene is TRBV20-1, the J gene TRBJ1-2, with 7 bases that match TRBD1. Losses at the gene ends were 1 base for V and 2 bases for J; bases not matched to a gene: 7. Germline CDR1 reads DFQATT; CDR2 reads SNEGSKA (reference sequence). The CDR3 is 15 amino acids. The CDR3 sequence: CSARGDLTGNYGYTF. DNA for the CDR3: TGCAGTGCTAGAGGGGACCTGACAGGGAACTATGGCTACACCTTC.